The clone carrying this T cell receptor beta chain was observed a few times. Its specificity is unknown. Preparing the TCRbeta library involved the use of unique molecular identifiers. TCRdb reanalysed the PCR reads using MiXCR and keeps one entry per CDR3 protein. The sample lists 550,000 to 600,000 distinct CDR3 sequences, roughly 23% seen once, with 12% to 15% in the top ten. This record comes from a study of T-cell reconstitution after alpha-beta-depleted transplantation in children. The study's findings and limits: Where alpha-beta T cells came from about two months after transplant was reportedly several hundred expanded graft clones. Fresh T-cell production supplied most of the T-cell counts and diversity seen one year after transplant.

Between the trimmed V and J ends, which lost 0 bases and 4 bases, there was a span of 12 bases. CDR1 SQVTM and CDR2 ANQGSEA come from the germline V gene. This CDR3 spans 14 amino acids. V gene TRBV29-1 combines with J gene TRBJ1-1; D remains ambiguous. This receptor was obtained from a boy in the first two years of life who had a stem cell transplant for acute myeloid leukemia, so the T cells may come from the graft donor. Source: PBMCs, mostly from graft donor cells, taken 360 days after TCRalphabeta/CD19-depleted stem cell transplant. The CDR3 here is CSVEDRAPFTEAFF. The CDR3 DNA reads TGCAGCGTTGAAGACCGAGCCCCGTTCACTGAAGCTTTCTTT. The full variable domain, in which reference TRBV29-1 and TRBJ1-1 provide the parts outside the CDR3, is SAVISQKPSRDICQRGTSLTIQCQVDSQVTMMFWYRQQPGQSLTLIATANQGSEATYESGFVIDKFPISRPNLTFSTLTVSNMSPEDSSIYLCSVEDRAPFTEAFFGQGTRLTVV.